The 22 T cell receptor beta chains given below trace back to one sample, sequenced in a study of T cells in tuberculosis. Libraries were prepared by immunoSEQ multiplex PCR; TCRdb keeps only in-frame clonotypes and omits some of them. The sample consists of 37,000 or so clones, roughly 93% of them appearing once. Sequencing input: PBMCs. All receptors come from a donor aged 10-29 years with latent tuberculosis or without tuberculosis infection. Some clones in this sample may be carry-over from other donors' samples.

V and J are TRBV4-3 and TRBJ1-2; D is unresolved. Looked up from germline, CDR1 is LGHNA and CDR2 is YSLEER. This CDR3 comprises 15 residues. V was pared by 2 bases and J by 2 bases, with 12 bases between. The CDR3, as DNA: TGCGCCAGCAGCCAATCCCGAAGCCTCAACTATGGCTACACCTTC. It specifies CASSQSRSLNYGYTF.

This chain links TRBV19 with TRBJ2-7; 8 nucleotides line up with TRBD1. The CDR3 runs to 15 residues. With 5 bases clipped from V and 7 bases from J, the junction kept 13 bases outside the gene matches. Germline values: CDR1 LNHDA, CDR2 SQIVND (reference sequence). CDR3 loop: CASSLIAGGAGEQYF. CDR3 in DNA: TGTGCCAGTAGTCTGATCGCAGGGGGCGCGGGGGAGCAGTACTTC.

This clone showed up just once. V gene TRBV2 combines with J gene TRBJ2-6, with D maybe TRBD2 (6 bases). Germline values: CDR1 SNHLY, CDR2 FYNNEI. Trimming took 2 bases from V and 0 from J, leaving 14 bases between them. The CDR3 extends over 18 amino acids. The CDR3 sequence is CASSEMGLSLSGANVLTF. In nucleotides, the CDR3 is TGTGCCAGCAGTGAAATGGGACTTTCCCTCTCTGGGGCCAACGTCCTGACTTTC.

The gene calls are TRBV27 and TRBJ2-1, with 10 bases lining up with TRBD2. CDR1 and CDR2 (germline): MNHEY, SMNVEV (reference sequence). V shed 6 bases and J 9 bases; nucleotides not matched to a gene: 8. CDR3 length: 14 residues. DNA for the CDR3: TGTGCCAGCAGAAAAAGCGGGGGGGCCTTTGAGCAGTTCTTC. Protein sequence: CASRKSGGAFEQFF.

The chain recombines TRBV5-1 with TRBJ1-5; 8 bases agree with TRBD1. With 4 bases clipped from V and 4 bases from J, the junction kept 7 bases outside the gene matches. The CDR3 runs to 15 residues. CDR1 is SGHRS and CDR2 is YFSETQ in the germline V gene. CDR3 region: CASSPGTGGNQPQHF. The CDR3 DNA sequence: TGCGCCAGCAGCCCCGGGACAGGTGGGAATCAGCCCCAGCATTTT.

The CDR3 DNA follows: TGCGCCAGCAGCTTGGAAGGGAGGGGGTCAAGCTCCTATAATTCACCCCTCCACTTT. Translation gives CASSLEGRGSSSYNSPLHF. V usage is TRBV5-1 and J usage is TRBJ1-6; a possible D gene is TRBD1 (6 bases). In germline, CDR1 is SGHRS, CDR2 YFSETQ. V dropped 0 bases and J dropped 0 bases, with 16 bases sitting between them. This CDR3 is 19 amino acids long.

This clone was found once. The chain recombines TRBV6-5 with TRBJ2-7; 9 bases are shared with TRBD1. V was clipped by 5 bases and J by 0 bases; unmatched bases: 2. CDR1 and CDR2 (germline): MNHEY, SVGAGI. This CDR3 comprises 14 residues. The CDR3 protein is CASSRDRVSYEQYV. The CDR3 DNA sequence: TGTGCCAGCAGTCGGGACAGGGTCTCCTACGAGCAGTACGTC.

The chain joins TRBV27 to TRBJ2-2, with 7 bases lining up with TRBD1. In germline, CDR1 is MNHEY, CDR2 SMNVEV (reference sequence). The junction had 4 bases not matched to a gene; V was cut back by 6 bases and J by 0 bases. This CDR3 comprises 15 residues. Written as DNA, the CDR3 is TGTGCCAGCAGCACAGGACAGGCGAACACCGGGGAGCTGTTTTTT. Translated, it gives CASSTGQANTGELFF.

This chain uses TRBV7-9 with TRBJ2-7; TRBD2 might be the D (6 bases). This CDR3 region has 13 residues. Germline V CDR1 and CDR2: SEHNR, FQNEAQ (reference sequence). With 6 bases removed from V and 2 bases from J, the gap between germline ends came to 11 bases. CDR3 nucleotide sequence: TGTGCCAGCAGTAACGGGGGTACCTACGAGCAGTACTTC. Its protein product is CASSNGGTYEQYF.

The J gene is TRBJ2-3, the V gene TRBV9; 7 bases are shared with TRBD2. After removal of 3 bases from V and 5 bases from J, the junction contained 9 bases not matched to a gene. CDR1 and CDR2 from the germline V gene are SGDLS and YYNGEE. The CDR3 length is 15 residues. The DNA of the CDR3 is TGTGCCAGCAGCGGGGGACTAACGAACTTAGATACGCAGTATTTT. It encodes CASSGGLTNLDTQYF.

The V and J genes are TRBV27 and TRBJ2-3; D is possibly TRBD1 (5 bases). The V end was cut by 2 bases, the J end by 4 bases, with 10 bases between. Germline CDR1 MNHEY, CDR2 SMNVEV (reference sequence). This CDR3 region has 14 residues. The CDR3 loop is CASSLSRVADTQYF. DNA for the CDR3: TGTGCCAGCAGTTTAAGCAGGGTGGCAGATACGCAGTATTTT.

The chain combines TRBV7-8 with TRBJ2-7; 9 bases align to TRBD2. Germline V gives CDR1 SGHVS, CDR2 FQNEAQ. The trim removed 3 bases at V and 2 bases at J, leaving 5 bases unmatched. This CDR3 contains 15 residues. CDR3 in DNA: TGTGCCAGCAGCTTCTTAGCGGGGGAGACCTACGAGCAGTACTTC. Translated: CASSFLAGETYEQYF.

This rearrangement joins TRBV18 to TRBJ1-2, with D possibly being TRBD1 (5 bases). V lost 5 bases to trimming and J lost 3 bases, with 10 bases between them. Germline V gene lookup returns CDR1 KGHSH and CDR2 LQKENI. This CDR3 is 13 amino acids long. The CDR3 coding sequence is TGTGCCAGCTCATCCGGCAGGGACTATGGCTACACCTTC. It encodes CASSSGRDYGYTF.

V usage is TRBV9 and J usage is TRBJ2-1; 9 positions match TRBD2. The CDR3 is 17 residues long. Trimming removed 0 bases from V and 2 bases from J; junction bases left unmatched: 6. Germline-derived CDR1 and CDR2 are SGDLS and YYNGEE. The DNA of the CDR3 is TGTGCCAGCAGCGTAGGTAGCGGGGGTGGTCCCTACAATGAGCAGTTCTTC. It translates to CASSVGSGGGPYNEQFF.

The rearrangement uses TRBV6-5 and TRBJ2-7; 11 nucleotides align to TRBD2. Germline CDR1 reads MNHEY; CDR2 reads SVGAGI. The V and J ends lost 5 bases and 3 bases, in that order; junction bases with no gene match: 6. The CDR3 has 15 residues. The DNA for the CDR3 is TGTGCCAGCAGTAGTACCGGGACTAGCGGCTACGAGCAGTACTTC. Translating it yields CASSSTGTSGYEQYF.

The rearrangement links TRBV21-1 to TRBJ1-1; the table calls TRBD1, which could not be checked here. TRBV21-1 is a pseudogene. CDR3 length: 14 amino acids. The CDR3 bases are TGTGCCAGCAGCACCAACAGGAGAAACACTGAAGCTTTCTTT. Translated, it gives CASSTNRRNTEAFF.

The chain uses TRBV27 and TRBJ1-2, with TRBD1 matching 9 bases. Germline trimming cut 5 bases from V and 8 bases from J; bases unmatched to any gene: 6. Looked up from germline, CDR1 is MNHEY and CDR2 is SMNVEV (reference sequence). The CDR3 totals 13 residues. CDR3 sequence: CASSQGQGTGYTF. The CDR3 nucleotides read TGTGCCAGCAGTCAAGGACAGGGGACGGGCTACACCTTC.

The V call is TRBV6-6, the J call TRBJ1-2; 10 bases agree with TRBD1. Unmatched junction bases numbered 1, after V lost 0 bases and J lost 3 bases. Germline assignment: CDR1 MNHNY and CDR2 SVGAGI (reference sequence). This CDR3 comprises 15 residues. CDR3 DNA: TGTGCCAGCAGTTACTCAGACAGGGGGCACTATGGCTACACCTTC. Encoded protein: CASSYSDRGHYGYTF.

This chain joins TRBV20-1 and TRBJ1-6; no firm D call. This CDR3 is built from 11 residues. From germline, CDR1 is DFQATT and CDR2 SNEGSKA (reference sequence). V shed 3 bases and J shed 12 bases, with 9 bases lying between them. The CDR3 DNA follows: TGCAGTGCTAGTTCCGGTATACCCCTCCACTTT. It specifies CSASSGIPLHF.

This clone was recorded only once. The gene calls are TRBV7-2 and TRBJ2-3; 8 bases map to TRBD2. CDR1 is SGHTA and CDR2 is FQGNSA in the germline V gene. The V segment lost 5 bases and the J segment 6 bases; nucleotides outside the gene matches: 16. The CDR3 consists of 17 residues. The CDR3 reads CASSPRGLRGGGDTQYF. In nucleotides, the CDR3 is TGTGCCAGCAGCCCCCGAGGTCTTCGGGGGGGTGGTGATACGCAGTATTTT.

J is TRBJ1-2 and V is TRBV19, with 7 bases matching TRBD1. The germline CDR1 and CDR2 sequences are LNHDA and SQIVND (reference sequence). J gave up 2 bases and V 5 bases, and 14 bases lay outside the gene matches. The CDR3 loop spans 17 amino acids. The CDR3 protein is CASSGLSTGYKNYGYTF. In DNA form, the CDR3 reads TGTGCCAGTAGTGGCCTATCGACAGGGTATAAAAACTATGGCTACACCTTC.

The rearrangement links TRBV6-5 to TRBJ1-1, with D unclear. This CDR3 contains 14 residues. Germline lookup yields CDR1 MNHEY and CDR2 SVGAGI. V shed 2 bases and J shed 6 bases, with 13 bases lying between them. For the CDR3, the DNA is TGTGCCAGCAGTTACGAGGGTTGGCTCTCTGAAGCTTTCTTT. Amino acid sequence: CASSYEGWLSEAFF.